This T cell receptor (beta chain) is from a study of T cells after yellow fever vaccination. As for the study in general: Some fractions had low cell numbers, and these were prepared with SMART-Seq v4 Ultra Low Input. Findings of the study overall: Contaminants from the bulk population, in the form of abundant clonotypes, could be found in FACS-sorted repertoires.

TCRdb reprocessed the 5' RACE reads via MiXCR and lists one record per CDR3 protein. The data contain 620,000 or so distinct CDR3 sequences, roughly 17% of them singletons. This clonotype was found a few times. Its antigen is currently unknown. V lost 4 bases to trimming and J lost 2 bases, with 12 bases between them. Germline loops: CDR1 SQVTM, CDR2 ANQGSEA. The CDR3 extends over 14 amino acids. This sequence originates from a man younger than 35 who received the YFV17D yellow fever vaccine. The chain is built from TRBV29-1 and TRBJ1-5; possibly TRBD1 for D (5 bases). The sample here was PBMCs, taken 5 days after the first yellow fever vaccination. CDR3 bases: TGCAGCGTTGCCCTCGGAGGGGGCAATCAGCCCCAGCATTTT. This codes for CSVALGGGNQPQHF.